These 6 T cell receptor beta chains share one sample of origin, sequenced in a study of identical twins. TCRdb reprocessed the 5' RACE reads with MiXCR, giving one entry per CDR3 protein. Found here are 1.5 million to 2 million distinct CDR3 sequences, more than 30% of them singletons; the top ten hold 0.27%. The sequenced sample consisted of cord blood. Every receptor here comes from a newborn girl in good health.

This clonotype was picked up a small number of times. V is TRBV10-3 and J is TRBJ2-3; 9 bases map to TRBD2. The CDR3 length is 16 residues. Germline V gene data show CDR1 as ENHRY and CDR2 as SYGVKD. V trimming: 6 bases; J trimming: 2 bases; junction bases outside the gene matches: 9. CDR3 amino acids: CAISSGKREVTDTQYF. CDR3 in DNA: TGTGCCATCAGCAGTGGTAAGCGGGAGGTCACAGATACGCAGTATTTT.

This chain's CDR3 is CASSSQGQSTDTQYF. The CDR3 region has the DNA TGTGCCAGCAGCTCACAGGGGCAGAGCACAGATACGCAGTATTTT. This chain connects TRBV7-2 to TRBJ2-3, with 7 nucleotides matching TRBD1. This CDR3 is built from 15 residues. From germline, CDR1 is SGHTA and CDR2 FQGNSA. V gave up 4 bases and J gave up 0 bases; unmatched junction bases: 4.

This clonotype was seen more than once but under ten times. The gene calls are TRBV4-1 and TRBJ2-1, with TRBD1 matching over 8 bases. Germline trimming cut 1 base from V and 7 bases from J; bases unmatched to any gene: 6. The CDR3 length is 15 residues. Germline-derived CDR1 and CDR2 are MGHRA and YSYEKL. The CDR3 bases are TGCGCCAGCAGCCAAGCCGCGACAGGGGTAAATGAGCAGTTCTTC. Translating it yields CASSQAATGVNEQFF.

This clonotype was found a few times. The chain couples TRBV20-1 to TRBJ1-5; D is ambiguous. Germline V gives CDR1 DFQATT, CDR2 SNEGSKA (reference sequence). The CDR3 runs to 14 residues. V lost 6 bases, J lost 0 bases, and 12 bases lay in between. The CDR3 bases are TGCAGTGCAATCGGACTCTATAGCAATCAGCCCCAGCATTTT. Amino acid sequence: CSAIGLYSNQPQHF.

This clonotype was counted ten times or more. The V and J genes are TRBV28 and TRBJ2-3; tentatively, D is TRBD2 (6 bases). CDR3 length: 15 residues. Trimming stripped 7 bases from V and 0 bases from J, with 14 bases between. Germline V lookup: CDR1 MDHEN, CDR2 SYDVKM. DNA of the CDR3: TGTGCCAGCAATTTCGCGGGGTTTAGCACAGATACGCAGTATTTT. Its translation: CASNFAGFSTDTQYF.

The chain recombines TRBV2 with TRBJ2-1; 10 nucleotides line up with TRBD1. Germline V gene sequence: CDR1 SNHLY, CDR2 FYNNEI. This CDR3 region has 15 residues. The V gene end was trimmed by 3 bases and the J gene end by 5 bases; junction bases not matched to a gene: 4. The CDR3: CASSEDRGGHNEQFF. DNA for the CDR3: TGTGCCAGCAGTGAGGACAGGGGGGGGCACAATGAGCAGTTCTTC.